This T cell receptor (beta chain) was recovered during a study of CD8+ T cells in alopecia areata. Across the whole study: Treated patients were dosed with oral tofacitinib, taking 5 to 10 mg twice daily. Dosing with tofacitinib proceeded for 6 to 18 months, followed by 6 months off drug.

Overall study results and limits: Sequences from scalp samples also cover resident alphabeta T cells of normal skin.

As for this clone: Its specificity is not known.

The CDR3 extends over 15 amino acids. Looked up from germline, CDR1 is SQVTM and CDR2 is ANQGSEA. V lost 4 bases to trimming and J lost 4 bases, with 14 bases between them. After isolation, RNA underwent reverse transcription to generate cDNA as the sequencing template. Produced via immunoSEQ multiplex PCR; TCRdb's table is partial and in-frame only. The data contain roughly 140,000 clones, around 50% of them singletons. This chain connects TRBV29-1 to TRBJ2-6; TRBD1 is a possible D gene (6 bases). This sequence was found in a human donor with alopecia areata. This specimen consisted of CD8+ T cells sorted from blood, obtained at week 0. CDR3 loop: CSVGAGDGGANVLTF. The CDR3 DNA reads TGCAGCGTTGGTGCAGGGGATGGCGGGGCCAACGTCCTGACTTTC.